This T cell receptor beta chain was sequenced in a study of OX40 agonist ivuxolimab in advanced cancers. Turning to the study itself: Dose-escalation patients suffered from hepatocellular carcinoma, melanoma, renal cell or head and neck cancer.

Autoimmune disease history or systemic immunosuppression was exclusionary. On this clone: Antigen: not known.

Assay: immunoSEQ multiplex PCR; the TCRdb copy retains only in-frame clones and omits some. Found here are tens of thousands of clones, approximately 90% of them singletons; the top ten hold roughly 0.3%. General study points: Patients with a partial response at 0.1-3.0 mg/kg had among the lowest clonal expansion. The CD4+ and CD8+ T cells in the blood had expanded clonally by week 6 at 0.1 to 3.0 mg/kg.

This receptor was identified in an adult with an advanced solid tumor such as melanoma, head and neck, liver or kidney cancer. The source was CD4+ or CD8+ T cells sorted from blood, collected in a trial of the OX40 agonist ivuxolimab.

CDR3 sequence: CASKGNTEAFF. In DNA, the CDR3 is TGTGCCAGCAAGGGGAACACTGAAGCTTTCTTT. This chain uses TRBV28 with TRBJ1-1; D remains unclear. The V and J ends lost 7 bases and 1 base respectively, with 4 bases between them. The CDR3 sequence is 11 residues long. The germline gives CDR1 MDHEN, CDR2 SYDVKM.